Reported below is one T cell receptor (beta chain). Its target is not known. The source of the sample is a study of vaccination effects on CD4 cells after COVID-19. Background on the study: ViraFEST assay sequencing came after antigen-specific CD4+ T cells were expanded with viral peptide pools.

Culture lasted 10 days before CD4+ T cell isolation. The cohort was immunized with two doses of either the BNT162b2 or mRNA-1273 vaccine. Days 3 and 7 saw half the medium replaced with IL-2 medium. This table comes from immunoSEQ multiplex PCR, and its TCRdb copy is limited to in-frame clones, with some not included. The sample consists of fewer than 75,000 clones, roughly four fifths of them appearing once. This CDR3 spans 15 amino acids. Trimming left V 4 bases short and J 1 base short, with 11 bases between. CDR1 and CDR2 from the germline V gene are SNHLY and FYNNEI. This material consisted of CD4+ T cells from PBMCs cultured without peptide, taken after COVID-19 vaccination. The origin of this receptor is a human donor who received a COVID-19 vaccine. The J gene is TRBJ1-5, the V gene TRBV2; no clear D. CDR3: CASSVEVGSNQPQHF. The CDR3 region has the DNA TGTGCCAGCAGTGTGGAGGTTGGGAGCAATCAGCCCCAGCATTTT.